Described below is a single T cell receptor beta chain sequence and its context. What it recognizes is unknown. The data are from a study of cytomegalovirus exposure and HLA in healthy donors. It was with 60 Vbeta and 13 Jbeta primers that the PCR ran. Libraries were prepared by immunoSEQ multiplex PCR; TCRdb keeps only in-frame clonotypes and omits some of them. The table lists 150,000 to 200,000 clones, roughly 82% of them singletons. Germline V CDR1 and CDR2: KGHSH, LQKENI. The CDR3 has 16 amino acids. V dropped 2 bases and J dropped 0 bases, with 13 bases sitting between them. Findings of the study overall: While the bulk of TCR sequences proved rare, some public TCRs turned up in many donors. In vitro confirmation showed a few CMV-associated chains to be CMV antigen specific.

The chain is built from TRBV18 and TRBJ1-2, with a tentative D call TRBD1 (5 bases). The receptor comes from a girl between 10 and 17 years old in good health and CMV-seropositive. The sequencing input was PBMCs. The CDR3 DNA is TGTGCCAGCTCACCAATGACAGTCCCTACTAACTATGGCTACACCTTC. Translation gives CASSPMTVPTNYGYTF. Based on the CDR3 plus reference TRBV18 and TRBJ1-2, the full variable domain is NAGVMQNPRHLVRRRGQEARLRCSPMKGHSHVYWYRQLPEEGLKFMVYLQKENIIDESGMPKERFSAEFPKEGPSILRIQQVVRGDSAAYFCASSPMTVPTNYGYTFGSGTRLTVV.